This T cell receptor (beta chain) was identified during a study of radiotherapy plus CTLA-4 blockade in lung cancer. Study observations and caveats: In blood, after radiotherapy plus ipilimumab, tumor-derived TCR clones expanded.

Worth noting for this clone: Antigen unknown.

The CDR3 runs to 18 residues. Trimming cost V 2 bases and J 2 bases; bases outside gene matches: 6. Data came from immunoSEQ multiplex PCR; TCRdb stores just in-frame clones and leaves some out. The profile shows 65,000 to 85,000 clones, less than 85% of them singletons. This clonotype was sampled from a human donor with non-small cell lung cancer whose response to radiotherapy plus ipilimumab could not be evaluated. The sample here was peripheral blood, taken from a patient treated with radiotherapy plus ipilimumab. The V gene is TRBV23-1, the J gene TRBJ1-4; 12 positions match TRBD1. TRBV23-1 is an ORF, with its function uncertain. The CDR3 region is CASSQRGTGGRTNEKLFF. The CDR3 DNA sequence: TGCGCCAGCAGTCAACGCGGGACAGGGGGCAGGACTAATGAAAAACTGTTTTTT.